The rows below give T cell receptor beta chains drawn from one sample of a study of blood T cell repertoires in COVID-19. Method: immunoSEQ multiplex PCR; TCRdb's copy keeps in-frame clones and lacks some. The data contain some 80,000 clones, roughly 90% of them singletons. The sequenced sample was peripheral blood. These receptors came from a human donor in a cohort sampled during active COVID-19. Each CDR3 is given without its conserved first and last residue. Fields, in order: V gene, CDR3 protein.

V gene: TRBV6-1
CDR3 protein: ASSEGTLGQVEFYGYT

V gene: TRBV7-2
CDR3 protein: ASSDTSGGVNEQF

V gene: TRBV18
CDR3 protein: ASSPTGTGDQAF

V gene: TRBV19
CDR3 protein: ASSIRTGGEAGGAEQY

V gene: TRBV11-2
CDR3 protein: ASSRTSIYEQF

V gene: TRBV7-8
CDR3 protein: ASSFYPVGTDDEKLF

V gene: TRBV4-3
CDR3 protein: ASSQVGVDAF

V gene: TRBV7-2
CDR3 protein: ASSLLSWGPETQY

V gene: TRBV28
CDR3 protein: ASSLGRGGSYEQY

V gene: TRBV28
CDR3 protein: ASSFGPGQGASYEQY

V gene: TRBV11-2
CDR3 protein: ASSFGQGKADTQY

V gene: TRBV16
CDR3 protein: ASSVAGKEQF

V gene: TRBV28
CDR3 protein: ASSLSGYSGGGYEQY

V gene: TRBV28
CDR3 protein: ASRTGGRSTEAF

V gene: TRBV6-2/TRBV6-3
CDR3 protein: ASSYLRNEQF

V gene: TRBV11-2
CDR3 protein: ASSTPGQNYEQY